This T cell receptor (beta chain) stems from a study of blood T cells in healthy people across ages. Findings of the study overall: Fewer expanded clones and more diversity marked long-lived versus aged donors.

Looked up from germline, CDR1 is MNHNS and CDR2 is SASEGT. The CDR3 consists of 10 residues. As concerns this clonotype: Its antigen is still unknown. A junction end diverges from the germline sequence, so it may reflect a read error.

Through a sample-barcoded 5' primer and a J-beta primer mix, a second PCR was run for roughly 7 to 12 cycles. TCRdb recomputed calls from the 5' RACE reads with MiXCR, one row per CDR3 protein. The sample lists 650,000 to 800,000 distinct CDR3 sequences; around two fifths were seen once. The sequence came from a man aged 55 to 70 in good health. The sequenced material came from blood. V gene TRBV6-1 combines with J gene TRBJ2-5; no clear D gene. With the DNA end fitting TRBJ2-7 better, the J assignment may be wrong. The CDR3 DNA follows: TGTGCCCGCAGCCAGTACGAGCAGTACTTC. Translated, it gives CARSQYEQYF.